The text below deals with one T cell receptor (beta chain). Only one count was recorded for this clonotype. Its recognized antigen is unknown. No base-level quality is on record; no much larger clone is a single base apart. Evidence from a single read is weak. This entry is derived from a study of T cells in Graves' hyperthyroidism and ophthalmopathy (dated by TCRdb to about 2019). With respect to the entire study: Peripheral blood was collected at initial diagnosis, before any treatment. TCR Vbeta CDR3 sequencing of 120 to 150 peripheral blood samples (approximately 44 ophthalmopathy, 75 or so hyperthyroidism and approximately 17 progressor patients) is reported in the paper. After sampling, hyperthyroidism patients received methimazole starting at 30 mg daily, and ophthalmopathy patients received high-dose intravenous methylprednisolone. A discovery cohort of roughly 100 patients, roughly 43 with Graves' ophthalmopathy and 57 with stable Graves' hyperthyroidism, was used to find distinguishing TCR V-J signatures. Thyroid tissue and blood T-cell repertoires from roughly 6 Graves' hyperthyroidism patients were also compared in the study. Whether ophthalmopathy could be predicted prospectively was tested in an independent validation cohort made up of 18 to 20 hyperthyroidism patients plus 17 patients who later progressed to ophthalmopathy. For training and testing, the 100 patients in the discovery cohort were randomly divided in a 7:3 ratio. The research as a whole found: In validation, progression to ophthalmopathy was predicted by the model with roughly 69% sensitivity and 72% to 85% specificity, a median of approximately 7.1 months before onset. No statistical method was used to fix the sample size in advance, and group allocation was not hidden from the investigators. Most expanded thyroid clonotypes (frequency above 0.001) were also detected in blood, a finding suggesting that blood repertoires may reflect thyroid immune responses. A 13 V-J signature model separated ophthalmopathy from stable hyperthyroidism, with roughly 88% sensitivity and about 81% specificity in cross-validation and 80%/75% in testing.

Graves' hyperthyroidism was defined as stable when no progression to ophthalmopathy occurred over 18 months of follow-up. Hyperthyroidism patients were aged 18 to 65 years and newly diagnosed, with disease duration of less than 2 months. The study excluded patients with uncontrolled infections, other autoimmune diseases, pregnancy or lactation. Diagnoses relied on clinical symptoms, serum thyroxine and TRAb, thyroid ultrasound and orbital computed tomography. Ficoll-Paque density gradient centrifugation was used to isolate PBMCs from around 10 ml of fresh peripheral blood. Trizol reagent was used to extract total RNA, and RNA quality was then checked on an Agilent 2100 Bioanalyzer. Sequences DFQATT (CDR1) and SNEGSKA (CDR2) are obtained from the germline V gene (reference sequence). The CDR3 runs 15 residues from the cysteine to the phenylalanine. This entry keeps only the CDR3 DNA: 45 bases, framed from base 1. V loses 1 base, J loses 2 bases, and the germline ends lie 13 bases apart.

TCR beta CDR3 regions were amplified from RNA transcripts. A first-round RT-PCR of the TCR CDR3 used the HTBI primer set with the Qiagen OneStep RT-PCR kit. Libraries were constructed in a second round of multiplex PCR, after which size selection and purification were performed. The libraries were sequenced on an Illumina HiSeq2000 using paired-end 100 bp reads. The original methods were these. SOAPnuke was used to process the raw data, with reads discarded if the reads contained adapters or uncalled bases, had a mean Phred below 15, or lacked an exact constant-primer or identifier match. High-quality paired reads were merged with COPE v1.2.5, and unique nucleotide sequences were defined as clonotypes. MiTCR v1.1 was used to align clonotypes to the IMGT TRBV, TRBD and TRBJ reference segments. Analysis was restricted to V-J combinations with a frequency above 0.0001, which covered roughly 99% of repertoires. A TCS score was defined as the ratio between F50 (clonal expansion) and ExV (chaos), using BLOSUM62-based TCRdist between CDR3 peptides within each V-J. Welch's t-statistics and random forest reduced roughly 500 V-J features to roughly 13, which were used in a naive Bayes classifier (R e1071). The Morisita-Horn index was used to measure how similar the thyroid and blood repertoires were. TCRdb's own reprocessing of the public reads used fastp at Q25 and MiXCR and kept productive beta chains. For every CDR3 protein sequence, its rows merge into one entry that carries the most common genes and DNA. TCRdb, rather than the study authors, made the V and J calls. Recorded for this sample are hundreds of thousands of distinct CDR3 sequences; roughly 40% of them occurred a single time. The ten largest account for 7.5% to 9.5% of the sample.

The V gene is TRBV20-1 and the J gene is TRBJ2-3; TRBD2 is a possible D gene, resting on 5 matching bases. Material: blood. The sequence derives from a man between 18 and 29 years old with Graves' hyperthyroidism. Here the CDR3 is given as CSARGAGVVTDTQYF. Read as DNA, the sequence is TGCAGTGCTAGAGGGGCGGGCGTCGTCACAGATACGCAGTATTTT.